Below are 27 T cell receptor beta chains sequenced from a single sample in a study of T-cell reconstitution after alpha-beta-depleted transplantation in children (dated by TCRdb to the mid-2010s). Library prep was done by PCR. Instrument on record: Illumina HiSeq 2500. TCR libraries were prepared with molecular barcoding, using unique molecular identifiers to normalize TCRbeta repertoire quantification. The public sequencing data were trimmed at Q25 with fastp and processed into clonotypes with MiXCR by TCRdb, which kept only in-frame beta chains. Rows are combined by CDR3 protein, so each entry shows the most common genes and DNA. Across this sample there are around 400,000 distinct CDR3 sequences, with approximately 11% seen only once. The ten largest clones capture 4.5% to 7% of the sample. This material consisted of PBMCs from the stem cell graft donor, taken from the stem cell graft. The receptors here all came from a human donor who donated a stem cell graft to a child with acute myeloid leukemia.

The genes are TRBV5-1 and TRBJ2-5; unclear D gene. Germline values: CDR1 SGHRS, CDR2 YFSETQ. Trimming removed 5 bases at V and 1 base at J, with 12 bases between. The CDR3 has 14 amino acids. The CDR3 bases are TGCGCCAGCAGTCGTTCCAATCCCCAAGAGACCCAGTACTTC. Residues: CASSRSNPQETQYF.

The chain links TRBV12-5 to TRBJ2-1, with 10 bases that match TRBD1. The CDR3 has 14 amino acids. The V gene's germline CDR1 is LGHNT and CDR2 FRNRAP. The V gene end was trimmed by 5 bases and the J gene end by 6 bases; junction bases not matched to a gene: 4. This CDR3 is CASGPRTGGNEQFF. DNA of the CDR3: TGTGCTAGTGGTCCAAGGACAGGGGGCAATGAGCAGTTCTTC.

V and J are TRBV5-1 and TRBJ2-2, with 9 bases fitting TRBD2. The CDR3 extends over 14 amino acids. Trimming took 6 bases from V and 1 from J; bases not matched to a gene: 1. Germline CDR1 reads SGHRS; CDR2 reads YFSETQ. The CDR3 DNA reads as TGCGCCAGCATGACTAGCGGGAACACCGGGGAGCTGTTTTTT. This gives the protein CASMTSGNTGELFF. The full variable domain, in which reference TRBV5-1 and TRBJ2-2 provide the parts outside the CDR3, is KAGVTQTPRYLIKTRGQQVTLSCSPISGHRSVSWYQQTPGQGLQFLFEYFSETQRNKGNFPGRFSGRQFSNSRSEMNVSTLELGDSALYLCASMTSGNTGELFFGEGSRLTVL.

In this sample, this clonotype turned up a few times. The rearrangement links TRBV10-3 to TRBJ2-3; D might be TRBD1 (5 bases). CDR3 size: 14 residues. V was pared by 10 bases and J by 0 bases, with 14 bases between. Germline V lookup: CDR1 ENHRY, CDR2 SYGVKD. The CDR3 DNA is TGTGCCACGTTAAACAGGCAAAGCACAGATACGCAGTATTTT. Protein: CATLNRQSTDTQYF.

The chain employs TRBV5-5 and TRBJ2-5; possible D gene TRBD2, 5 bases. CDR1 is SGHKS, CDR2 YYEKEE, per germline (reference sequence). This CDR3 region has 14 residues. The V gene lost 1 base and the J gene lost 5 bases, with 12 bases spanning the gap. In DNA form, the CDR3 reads TGTGCCAGCAGCTTGATGAGGGTGGGGGAGACCCAGTACTTC. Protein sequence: CASSLMRVGETQYF.

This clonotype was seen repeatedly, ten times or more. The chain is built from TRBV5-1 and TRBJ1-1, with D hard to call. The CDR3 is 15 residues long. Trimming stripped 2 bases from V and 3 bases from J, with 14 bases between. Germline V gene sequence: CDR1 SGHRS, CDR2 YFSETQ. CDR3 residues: CASSFWESGDTEAFF. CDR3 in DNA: TGCGCCAGCAGCTTTTGGGAATCCGGGGACACTGAAGCTTTCTTT.

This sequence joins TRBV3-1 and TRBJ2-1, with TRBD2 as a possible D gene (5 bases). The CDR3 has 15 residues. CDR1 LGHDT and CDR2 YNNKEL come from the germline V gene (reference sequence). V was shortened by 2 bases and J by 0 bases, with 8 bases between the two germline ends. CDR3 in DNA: TGTGCCAGCAGCCAACGGGGAAGCTCCTACAATGAGCAGTTCTTC. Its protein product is CASSQRGSSYNEQFF.

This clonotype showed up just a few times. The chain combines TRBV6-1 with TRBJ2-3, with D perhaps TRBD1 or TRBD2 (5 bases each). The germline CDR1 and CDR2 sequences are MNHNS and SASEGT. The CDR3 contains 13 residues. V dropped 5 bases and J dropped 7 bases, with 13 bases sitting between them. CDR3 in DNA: TGTGCCAGCAGTCAGCCGGGACCTAATACGCAGTATTTT. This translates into CASSQPGPNTQYF.

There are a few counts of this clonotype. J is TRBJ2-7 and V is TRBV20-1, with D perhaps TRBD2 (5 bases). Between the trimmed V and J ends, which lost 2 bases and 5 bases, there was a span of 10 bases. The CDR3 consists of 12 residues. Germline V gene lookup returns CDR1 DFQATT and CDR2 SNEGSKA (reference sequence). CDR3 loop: CSARLLGHEQYF. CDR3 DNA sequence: TGCAGTGCTAGATTACTAGGTCACGAGCAGTACTTC.

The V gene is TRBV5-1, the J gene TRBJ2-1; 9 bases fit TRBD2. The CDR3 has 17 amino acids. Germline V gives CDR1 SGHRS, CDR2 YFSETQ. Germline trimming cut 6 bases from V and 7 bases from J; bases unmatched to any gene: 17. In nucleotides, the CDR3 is TGCGCCAGCACCCAAAGAGCGGGAGGAGGTGTTTGGAATGAGCAGTTCTTC. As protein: CASTQRAGGGVWNEQFF.

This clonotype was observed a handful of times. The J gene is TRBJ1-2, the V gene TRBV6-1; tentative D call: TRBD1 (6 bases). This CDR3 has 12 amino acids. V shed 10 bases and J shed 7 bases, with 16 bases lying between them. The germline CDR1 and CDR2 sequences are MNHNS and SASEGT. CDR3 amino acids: CATGGPAGGYTF. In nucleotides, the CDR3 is TGTGCCACCGGGGGGCCCGCGGGTGGCTACACCTTC.

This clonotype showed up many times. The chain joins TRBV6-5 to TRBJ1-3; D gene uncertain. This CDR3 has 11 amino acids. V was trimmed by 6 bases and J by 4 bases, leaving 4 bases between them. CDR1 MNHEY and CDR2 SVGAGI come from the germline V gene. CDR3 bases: TGTGCCAGCAGCCAGGGAAACACCATATATTTT. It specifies CASSQGNTIYF.

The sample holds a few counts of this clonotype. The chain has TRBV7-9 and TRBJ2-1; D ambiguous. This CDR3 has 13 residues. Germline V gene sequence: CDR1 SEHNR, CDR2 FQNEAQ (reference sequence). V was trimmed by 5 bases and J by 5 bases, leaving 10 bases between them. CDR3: CASSPGDNNEQFF. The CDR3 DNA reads TGTGCCAGCAGCCCCGGAGATAACAATGAGCAGTTCTTC. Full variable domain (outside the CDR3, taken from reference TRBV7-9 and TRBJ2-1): DTGVSQNPRHKITKRGQNVTFRCDPISEHNRLYWYRQTLGQGPEFLTYFQNEAQLEKSRLLSDRFSAERPKGSFSTLEIQRTEQGDSAMYLCASSPGDNNEQFFGPGTRLTVL.

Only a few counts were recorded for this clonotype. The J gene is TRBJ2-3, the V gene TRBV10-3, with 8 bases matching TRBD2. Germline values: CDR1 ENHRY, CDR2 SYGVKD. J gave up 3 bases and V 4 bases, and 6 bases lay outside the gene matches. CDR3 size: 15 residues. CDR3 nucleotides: TGTGCCATCAGTGCGCCAGCGGGAGTTACAGATACGCAGTATTTT. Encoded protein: CAISAPAGVTDTQYF.

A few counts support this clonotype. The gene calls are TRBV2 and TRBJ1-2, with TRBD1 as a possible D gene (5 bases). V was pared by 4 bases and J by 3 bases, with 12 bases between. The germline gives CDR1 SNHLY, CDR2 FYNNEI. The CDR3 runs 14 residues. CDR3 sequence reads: CASSVVEGDYGYTF. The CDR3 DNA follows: TGTGCCAGCAGTGTGGTAGAAGGGGACTATGGCTACACCTTC.

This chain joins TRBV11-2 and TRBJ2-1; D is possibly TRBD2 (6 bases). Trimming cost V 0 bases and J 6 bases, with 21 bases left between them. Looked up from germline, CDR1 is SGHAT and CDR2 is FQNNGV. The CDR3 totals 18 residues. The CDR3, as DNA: TGTGCCAGCAGCTTAGATGGACTAACATTATCCGTTGCCAATGAGCAGTTCTTC. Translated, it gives CASSLDGLTLSVANEQFF.

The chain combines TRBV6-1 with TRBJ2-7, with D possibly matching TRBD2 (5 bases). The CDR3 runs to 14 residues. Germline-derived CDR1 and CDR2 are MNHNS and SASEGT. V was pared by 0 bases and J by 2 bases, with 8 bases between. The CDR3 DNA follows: TGTGCCAGCAGTGAAGCAAGGCGGGCCTACGAGCAGTACTTC. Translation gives CASSEARRAYEQYF.

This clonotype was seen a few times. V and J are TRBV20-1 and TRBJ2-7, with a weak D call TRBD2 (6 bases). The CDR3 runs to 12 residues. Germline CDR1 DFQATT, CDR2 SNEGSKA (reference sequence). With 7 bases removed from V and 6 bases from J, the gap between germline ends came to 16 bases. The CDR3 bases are TGCAGTGGGGCTCCTTACGGGGGCGAGCAGTACTTC. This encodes CSGAPYGGEQYF.

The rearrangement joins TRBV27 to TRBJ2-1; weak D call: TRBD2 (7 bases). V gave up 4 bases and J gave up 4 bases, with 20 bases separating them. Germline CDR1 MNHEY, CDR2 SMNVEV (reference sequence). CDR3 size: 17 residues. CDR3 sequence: CASSSPGPAGAYNEQFF. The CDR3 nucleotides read TGTGCCAGCAGTTCACCGGGCCCGGCGGGGGCGTACAATGAGCAGTTCTTC.

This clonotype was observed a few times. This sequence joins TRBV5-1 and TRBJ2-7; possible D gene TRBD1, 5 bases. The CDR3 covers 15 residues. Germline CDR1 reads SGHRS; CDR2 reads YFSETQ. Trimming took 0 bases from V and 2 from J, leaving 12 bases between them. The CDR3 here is CASSLAAGQTYEQYF. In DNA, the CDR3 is TGCGCCAGCAGCTTGGCCGCAGGACAAACCTACGAGCAGTACTTC.

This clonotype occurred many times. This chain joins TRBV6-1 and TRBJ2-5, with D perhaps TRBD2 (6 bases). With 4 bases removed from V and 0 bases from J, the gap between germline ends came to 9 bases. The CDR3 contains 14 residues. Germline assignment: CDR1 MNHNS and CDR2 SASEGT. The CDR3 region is CASSGRVHQETQYF. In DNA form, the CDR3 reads TGTGCCAGCAGTGGGAGGGTACACCAAGAGACCCAGTACTTC.

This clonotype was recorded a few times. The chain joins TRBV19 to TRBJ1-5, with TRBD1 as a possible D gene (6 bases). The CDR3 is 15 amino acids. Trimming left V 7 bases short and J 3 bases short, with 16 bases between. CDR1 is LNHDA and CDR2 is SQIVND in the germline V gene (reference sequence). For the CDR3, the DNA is TGTGCCAGTAAGGGACGCAGGGGAAACAATCAGCCCCAGCATTTT. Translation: CASKGRRGNNQPQHF.

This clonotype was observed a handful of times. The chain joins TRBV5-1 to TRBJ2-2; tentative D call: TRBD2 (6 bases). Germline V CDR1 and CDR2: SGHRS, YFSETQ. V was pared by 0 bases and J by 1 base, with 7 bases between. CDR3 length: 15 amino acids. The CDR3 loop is CASSLGGVNTGELFF. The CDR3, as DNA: TGCGCCAGCAGCTTGGGCGGGGTGAACACCGGGGAGCTGTTTTTT.

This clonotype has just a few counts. CDR3 nucleotide sequence: TGTGCCAGCAGCCCGGAGCTACACGCCGGGGAGCTGTTTTTT. Amino acids: CASSPELHAGELFF. The chain links TRBV7-2 to TRBJ2-2; D gene unclear. CDR1 is SGHTA and CDR2 is FQGNSA in the germline V gene. This CDR3 is 14 amino acids long. Deletions cut 5 bases from V and 6 bases from J, with 13 bases between.

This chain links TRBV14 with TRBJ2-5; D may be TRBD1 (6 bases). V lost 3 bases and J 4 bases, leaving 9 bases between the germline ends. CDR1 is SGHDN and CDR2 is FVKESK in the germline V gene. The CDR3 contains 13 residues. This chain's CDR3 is CASSHQGRETQYF. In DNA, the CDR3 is TGTGCCAGCAGCCATCAGGGGCGAGAGACCCAGTACTTC.

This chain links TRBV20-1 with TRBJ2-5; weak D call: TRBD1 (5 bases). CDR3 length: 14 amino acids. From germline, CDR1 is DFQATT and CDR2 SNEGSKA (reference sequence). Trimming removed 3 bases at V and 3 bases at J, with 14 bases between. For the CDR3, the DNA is TGCAGTGCTAGGGGGCGGTGGGGCGAAGAGACCCAGTACTTC. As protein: CSARGRWGEETQYF.

The CDR3: CASSTSRDQETQYF. In DNA form, the CDR3 reads TGTGCCAGCAGCACCTCACGGGACCAAGAGACCCAGTACTTC. This chain joins TRBV7-2 and TRBJ2-5, with unresolved D. The CDR3 extends over 14 amino acids. Germline V gene data show CDR1 as SGHTA and CDR2 as FQGNSA. The V end lost 5 bases, the J end lost 0 bases, and 10 bases lay between the germline ends.